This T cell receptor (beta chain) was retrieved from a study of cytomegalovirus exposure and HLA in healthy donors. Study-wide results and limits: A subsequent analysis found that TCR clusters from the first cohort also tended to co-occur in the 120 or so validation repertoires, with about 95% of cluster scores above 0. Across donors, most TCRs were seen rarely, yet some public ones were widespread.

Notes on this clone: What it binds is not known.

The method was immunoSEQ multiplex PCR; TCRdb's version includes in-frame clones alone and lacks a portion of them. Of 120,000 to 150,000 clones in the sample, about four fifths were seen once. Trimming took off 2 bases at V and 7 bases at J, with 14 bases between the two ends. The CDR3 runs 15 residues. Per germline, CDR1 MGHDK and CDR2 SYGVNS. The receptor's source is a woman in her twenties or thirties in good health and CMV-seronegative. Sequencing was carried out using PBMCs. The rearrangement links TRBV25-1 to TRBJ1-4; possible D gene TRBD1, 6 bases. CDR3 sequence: CASSEGRGIAEKLFF. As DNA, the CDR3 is TGTGCCAGCAGTGAAGGCAGGGGAATAGCTGAAAAACTGTTTTTT.